Listed here are 2 T cell receptor beta chains from one sample, sequenced in a study of Graves' ophthalmopathy and Graves' hyperthyroidism. The sequenced template was RNA, covering the TCR beta CDR3 region. First-round RT-PCR used HTBI primers; second-round multiplex PCR followed. TCRdb reanalysed the multiplex PCR reads using MiXCR and keeps one entry per CDR3 protein. The sample lists about 660,000 distinct CDR3 sequences; about 41% were seen once. Source material: peripheral blood. These receptor sequences come from an adult man with Graves' ophthalmopathy.

The table lists this clonotype with many counts. The CDR3 DNA sequence: TGTGCCACCAGCAGCCGGGACCCGAACACCGGGGAGCTGTTTTTT. Protein sequence: CATSSRDPNTGELFF. The J gene is TRBJ2-2, the V gene TRBV15; perhaps D is TRBD1 or TRBD2 (5 bases each). The V end lost 3 bases, the J end lost 0 bases, and 8 bases lay between the germline ends. Germline V gene sequence: CDR1 LNHNV, CDR2 YYDKDF (reference sequence). The CDR3 is 15 residues long.

This clonotype appeared many times. The junction does not match germline at one end; this may be a read error. The chain is built from TRBV5-1 and TRBJ1-2, with D possibly TRBD1 on 5 matching bases. CDR3 size: 14 residues. Germline V lookup: CDR1 SGHRS, CDR2 YFSETQ. CDR3 sequence (DNA): TGTGCCAGCAGCTTGGGGACCGGCTTGTATGGCTACACCTTC. Translated: CASSLGTGLYGYTF.